This TCR beta chain was retrieved from a study of OX40 agonist ivuxolimab in advanced cancers. Sequencing used immunoSEQ multiplex PCR; TCRdb keeps in-frame clones, though not all of them. The table has almost 20,000 clones, 80% to 90% seen once. The sample here was CD4+ or CD8+ T cells sorted from blood, taken in a trial of the OX40 agonist ivuxolimab. This clonotype was obtained from an adult with an advanced solid tumor such as melanoma, head and neck, liver or kidney cancer.

The CDR3 nucleotides read TGTGCCTGGAGTGGGGTCTTCGGGGCCAACGTCCTGACTTTC. Translation: CAWSGVFGANVLTF. This chain links TRBV30 with TRBJ2-6, with D unresolved. Trimming took off 1 base at V and 4 bases at J, with 8 bases between the two ends. This CDR3 spans 14 amino acids. Looked up from germline, CDR1 is GTSNPN and CDR2 is SVGIG (reference sequence).